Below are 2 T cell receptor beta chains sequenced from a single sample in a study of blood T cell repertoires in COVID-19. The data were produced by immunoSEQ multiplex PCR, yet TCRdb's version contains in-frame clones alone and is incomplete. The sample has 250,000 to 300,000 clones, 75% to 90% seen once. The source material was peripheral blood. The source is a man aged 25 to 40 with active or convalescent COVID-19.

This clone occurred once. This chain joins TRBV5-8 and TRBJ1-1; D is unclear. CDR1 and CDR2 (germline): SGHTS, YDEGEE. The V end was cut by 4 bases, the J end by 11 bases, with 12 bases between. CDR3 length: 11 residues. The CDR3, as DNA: TGTGCCAGCAGCCTCAACAGTGGCGCTTTCTTT. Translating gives CASSLNSGAFF.

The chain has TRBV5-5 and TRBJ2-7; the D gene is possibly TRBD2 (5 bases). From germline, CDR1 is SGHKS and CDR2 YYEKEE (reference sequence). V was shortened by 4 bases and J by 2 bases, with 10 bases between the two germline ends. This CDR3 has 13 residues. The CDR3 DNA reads TGTGCCAGCAGCCTAGGACTGACCTACGAGCAGTACTTC. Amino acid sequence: CASSLGLTYEQYF. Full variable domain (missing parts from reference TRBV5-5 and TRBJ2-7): DAGVTQSPTHLIKTRGQQVTLRCSPISGHKSVSWYQQVLGQGPQFIFQYYEKEERGRGNFPDRFSARQFPNYSSELNVNALLLGDSALYLCASSLGLTYEQYFGPGTRLTVT.